This TCR beta chain was observed in a study of T-cell memory formation after mild COVID-19. General study results and limits: There was a balanced CD4/CD8 profile in clones contracting day 15 to 85, and later expanders leaned CD4+. There was no confirmation that second-wave clones peaking on day 37 were SARS-CoV-2 specific. Detection of some responders pre-infection suggested pre-existing cross-reactive memory T cells participated.

Points on this clonotype: Its target is not known.

From the 5' RACE reads, TCRdb called clonotypes with MiXCR, one entry per CDR3 protein. The sample has roughly 250,000 distinct CDR3 sequences; over 15% are singletons. CDR3 length: 20 amino acids. V gave up 5 bases and J gave up 1 base, with 27 bases separating them. Per the germline V gene, CDR1 is DFQATT and CDR2 is SNEGSKA (reference sequence). The sequencing sample was made of PBMCs or a T cell subset sorted from them (not recorded which). The TCR was taken from a man aged 18-30 years who had mild COVID-19 (a few samples of this study predate the infection). Cell type and time point are not known. V is TRBV20-1 and J is TRBJ1-6, with no clear D. This chain's CDR3 is CSAQMGNSRSYRSYNSPLHF. CDR3 nucleotide sequence: TGCAGTGCTCAGATGGGGAACAGCCGTAGTTATAGGTCCTATAATTCACCCCTCCACTTT.